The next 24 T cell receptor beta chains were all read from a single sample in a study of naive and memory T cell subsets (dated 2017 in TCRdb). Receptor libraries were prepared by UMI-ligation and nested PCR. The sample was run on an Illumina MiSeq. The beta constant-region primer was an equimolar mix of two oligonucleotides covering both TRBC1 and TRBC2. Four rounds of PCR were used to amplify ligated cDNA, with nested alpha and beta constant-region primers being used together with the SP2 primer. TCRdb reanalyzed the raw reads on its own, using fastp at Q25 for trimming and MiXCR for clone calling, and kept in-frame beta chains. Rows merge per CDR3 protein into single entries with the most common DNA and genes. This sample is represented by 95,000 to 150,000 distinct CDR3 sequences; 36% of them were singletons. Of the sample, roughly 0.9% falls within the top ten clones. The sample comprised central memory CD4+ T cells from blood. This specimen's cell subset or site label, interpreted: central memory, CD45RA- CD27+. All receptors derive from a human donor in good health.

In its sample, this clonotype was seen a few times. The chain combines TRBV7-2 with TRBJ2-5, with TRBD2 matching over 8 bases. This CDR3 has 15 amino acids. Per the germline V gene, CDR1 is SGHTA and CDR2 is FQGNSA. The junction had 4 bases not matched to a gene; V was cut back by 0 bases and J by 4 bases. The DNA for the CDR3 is TGTGCCAGCAGCTTAGCGAGGCTAGCGGGAGAGACCCAGTACTTC. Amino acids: CASSLARLAGETQYF.

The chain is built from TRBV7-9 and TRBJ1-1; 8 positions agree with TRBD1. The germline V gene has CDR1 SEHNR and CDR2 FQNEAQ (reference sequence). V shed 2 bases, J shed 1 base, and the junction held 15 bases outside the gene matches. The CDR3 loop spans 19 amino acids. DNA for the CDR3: TGTGCCAGCAGCTTAATTTTCGACAGGGGAAAGGTGCGGAACACTGAAGCTTTCTTT. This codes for CASSLIFDRGKVRNTEAFF.

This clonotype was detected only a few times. The CDR3 DNA follows: TGTGCCAGCGATTCGGGGCTCAGCACAGATACGCAGTATTTT. Translating it yields CASDSGLSTDTQYF. The V call is TRBV2, the J call TRBJ2-3, with D possibly called TRBD1 or TRBD2 (5 bases each). The CDR3 is 14 amino acids. The V gene's germline CDR1 is SNHLY and CDR2 FYNNEI. The V gene lost 8 bases and the J gene lost 0 bases, with 12 bases spanning the gap.

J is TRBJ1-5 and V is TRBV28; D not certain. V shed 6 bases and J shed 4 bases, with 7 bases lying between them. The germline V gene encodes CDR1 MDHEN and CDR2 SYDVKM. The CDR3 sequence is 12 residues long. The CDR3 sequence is CASSLVNQPQHF. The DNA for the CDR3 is TGTGCCAGCAGCTTAGTTAATCAGCCCCAGCATTTT.

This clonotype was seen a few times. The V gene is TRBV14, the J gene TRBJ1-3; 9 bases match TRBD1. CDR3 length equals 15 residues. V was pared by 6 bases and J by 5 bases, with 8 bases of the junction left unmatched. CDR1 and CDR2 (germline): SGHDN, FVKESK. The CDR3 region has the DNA TGTGCCAGCAGTCCCGGGACAGGGTTGCGAAACACCATATATTTT. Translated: CASSPGTGLRNTIYF.

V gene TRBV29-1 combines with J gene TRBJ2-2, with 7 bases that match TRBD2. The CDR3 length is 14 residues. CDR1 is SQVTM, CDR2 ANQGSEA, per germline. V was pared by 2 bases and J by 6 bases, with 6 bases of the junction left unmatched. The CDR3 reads CSVEREDGSGELFF. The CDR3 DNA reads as TGCAGCGTTGAACGGGAGGATGGTTCCGGGGAGCTGTTTTTT.

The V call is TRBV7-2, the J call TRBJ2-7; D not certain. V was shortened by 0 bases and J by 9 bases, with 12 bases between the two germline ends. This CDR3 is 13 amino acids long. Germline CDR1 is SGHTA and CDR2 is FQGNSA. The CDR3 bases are TGTGCCAGCAGCTTAGCGGGCTATCTAGGGCAGTACTTC. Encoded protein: CASSLAGYLGQYF.

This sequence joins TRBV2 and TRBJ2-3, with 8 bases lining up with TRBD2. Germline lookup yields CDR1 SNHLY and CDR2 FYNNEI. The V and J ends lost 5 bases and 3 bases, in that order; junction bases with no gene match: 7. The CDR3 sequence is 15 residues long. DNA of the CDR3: TGTGCCAGCAGTACAAGCGGGAGAACAACAGATACGCAGTATTTT. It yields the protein CASSTSGRTTDTQYF.

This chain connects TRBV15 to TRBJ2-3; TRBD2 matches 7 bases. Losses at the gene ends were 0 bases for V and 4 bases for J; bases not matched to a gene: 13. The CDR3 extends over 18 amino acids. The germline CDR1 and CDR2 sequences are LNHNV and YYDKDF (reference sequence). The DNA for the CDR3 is TGTGCCACCAGCAGAGAGGAGATGTGGGAGGGGTCCCCAGATACGCAGTATTTT. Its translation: CATSREEMWEGSPDTQYF.

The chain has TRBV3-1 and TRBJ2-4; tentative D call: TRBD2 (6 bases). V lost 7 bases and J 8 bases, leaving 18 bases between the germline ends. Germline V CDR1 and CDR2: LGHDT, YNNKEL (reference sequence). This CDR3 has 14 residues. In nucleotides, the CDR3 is TGTGCCAGCACCTACTCAGGGAGGCAGGACATTCAGTACTTC. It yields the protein CASTYSGRQDIQYF.

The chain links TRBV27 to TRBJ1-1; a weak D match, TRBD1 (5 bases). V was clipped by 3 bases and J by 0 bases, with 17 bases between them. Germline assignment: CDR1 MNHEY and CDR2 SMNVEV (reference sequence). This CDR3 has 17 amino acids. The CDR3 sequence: CASSFSGQGLMNTEAFF. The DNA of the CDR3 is TGTGCCAGCAGTTTTAGCGGGCAGGGACTTATGAACACTGAAGCTTTCTTT.

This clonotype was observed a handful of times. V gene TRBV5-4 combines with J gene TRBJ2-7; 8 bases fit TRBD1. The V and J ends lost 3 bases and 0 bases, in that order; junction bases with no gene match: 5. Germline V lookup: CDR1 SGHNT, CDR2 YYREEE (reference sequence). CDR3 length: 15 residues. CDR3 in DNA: TGTGCCAGCAGCTCGGACAGGGTAAGCTCCTACGAGCAGTACTTC. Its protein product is CASSSDRVSSYEQYF.

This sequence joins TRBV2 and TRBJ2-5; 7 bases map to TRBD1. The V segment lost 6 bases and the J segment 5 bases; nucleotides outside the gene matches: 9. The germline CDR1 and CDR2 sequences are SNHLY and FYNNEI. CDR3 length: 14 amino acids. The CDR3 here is CASRQHRGVETQYF. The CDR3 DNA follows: TGTGCCAGCAGGCAGCACAGGGGAGTGGAGACCCAGTACTTC. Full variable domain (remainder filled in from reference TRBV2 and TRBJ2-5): EPEVTQTPSHQVTQMGQEVILRCVPISNHLYFYWYRQILGQKVEFLVSFYNNEISEKSEIFDDQFSVERPDGSNFTLKIRSTKLEDSAMYFCASRQHRGVETQYFGPGTRLLVL.

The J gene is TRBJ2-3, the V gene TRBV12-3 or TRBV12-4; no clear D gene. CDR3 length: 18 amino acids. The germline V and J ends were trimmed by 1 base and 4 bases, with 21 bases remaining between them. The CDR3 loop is CASSLVTSQTGKADTQYF. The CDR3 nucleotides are TGTGCCAGCAGTTTAGTTACCTCTCAGACTGGGAAAGCAGATACGCAGTATTTT.

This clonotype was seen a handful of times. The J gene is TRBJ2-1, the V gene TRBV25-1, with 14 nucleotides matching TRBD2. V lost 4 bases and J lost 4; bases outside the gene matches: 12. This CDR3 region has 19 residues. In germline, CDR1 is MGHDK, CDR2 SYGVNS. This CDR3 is CASSAPGTSGSWRYNEQFF. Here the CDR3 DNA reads TGTGCCAGCAGTGCCCCCGGGACTAGCGGGAGTTGGAGGTACAATGAGCAGTTCTTC. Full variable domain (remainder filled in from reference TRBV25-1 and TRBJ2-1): EADIYQTPRYLVIGTGKKITLECSQTMGHDKMYWYQQDPGMELHLIHYSYGVNSTEKGDLSSESTVSRIRTEHFPLTLESARPSHTSQYLCASSAPGTSGSWRYNEQFFGPGTRLTVL.

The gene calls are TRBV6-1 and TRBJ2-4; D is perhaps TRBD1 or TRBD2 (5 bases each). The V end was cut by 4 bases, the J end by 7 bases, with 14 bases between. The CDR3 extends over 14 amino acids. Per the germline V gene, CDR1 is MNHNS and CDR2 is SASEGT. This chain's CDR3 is CASSAAPGPNIQYF. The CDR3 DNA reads TGTGCCAGCAGTGCGGCTCCGGGGCCCAACATTCAGTACTTC.

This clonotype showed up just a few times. CDR3 nucleotide sequence: TGCAGCGTTTCCCTTGAGGGGGACAAACTGTTTTTT. Translated, it gives CSVSLEGDKLFF. V is TRBV29-1 and J is TRBJ1-4; D is perhaps TRBD1 (6 bases). V was shortened by 5 bases and J by 11 bases, with 15 bases between the two germline ends. Germline-derived CDR1 and CDR2 are SQVTM and ANQGSEA. The CDR3 covers 12 residues.

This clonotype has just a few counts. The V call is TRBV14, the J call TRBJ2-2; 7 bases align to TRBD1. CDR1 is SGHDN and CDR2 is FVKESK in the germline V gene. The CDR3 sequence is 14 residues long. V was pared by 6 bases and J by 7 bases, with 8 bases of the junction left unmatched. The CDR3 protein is CASRKTGLDGELFF. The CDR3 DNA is TGTGCCAGCAGGAAGACAGGGCTGGACGGGGAGCTGTTTTTT.

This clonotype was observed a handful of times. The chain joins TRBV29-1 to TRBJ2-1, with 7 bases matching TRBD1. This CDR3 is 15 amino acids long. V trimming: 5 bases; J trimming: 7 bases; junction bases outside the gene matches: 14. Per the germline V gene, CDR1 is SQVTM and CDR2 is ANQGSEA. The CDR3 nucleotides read TGCAGCGTTTTTTCTCGACAGGGTTCTTTGAATGAGCAGTTCTTC. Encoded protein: CSVFSRQGSLNEQFF.

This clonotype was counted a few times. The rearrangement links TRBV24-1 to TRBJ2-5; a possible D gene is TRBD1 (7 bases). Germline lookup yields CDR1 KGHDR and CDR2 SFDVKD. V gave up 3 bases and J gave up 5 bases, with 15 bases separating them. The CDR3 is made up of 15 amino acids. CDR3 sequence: CATSDRQGGTETQYF. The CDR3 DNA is TGTGCCACCAGTGATAGACAGGGAGGAACGGAGACCCAGTACTTC.

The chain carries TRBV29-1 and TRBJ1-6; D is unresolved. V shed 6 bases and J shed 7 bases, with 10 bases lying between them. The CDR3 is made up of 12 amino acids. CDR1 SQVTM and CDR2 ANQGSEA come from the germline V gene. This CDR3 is CSVRHANSPLHF. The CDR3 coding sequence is TGCAGCGTGAGGCACGCGAATTCACCCCTCCACTTT.

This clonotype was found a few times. The CDR3 spells CASSLKGQGLGSTDTQYF. For the CDR3, the DNA is TGTGCCAGCAGTTTAAAGGGACAGGGGCTTGGTAGCACAGATACGCAGTATTTT. The chain couples TRBV12-3 or TRBV12-4 to TRBJ2-3; 10 bases are shared with TRBD1. Trimming cost V 2 bases and J 0 bases; bases outside gene matches: 8. CDR3 length equals 18 residues.

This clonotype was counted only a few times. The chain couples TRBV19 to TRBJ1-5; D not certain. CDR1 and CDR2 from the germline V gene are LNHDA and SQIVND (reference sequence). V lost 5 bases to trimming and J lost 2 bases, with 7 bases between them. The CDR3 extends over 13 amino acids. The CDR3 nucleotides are TGTGCCAGTAGTTGGGCAGGCAATCAGCCCCAGCATTTT. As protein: CASSWAGNQPQHF. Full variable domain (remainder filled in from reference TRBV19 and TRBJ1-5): DGGITQSPKYLFRKEGQNVTLSCEQNLNHDAMYWYRQDPGQGLRLIYYSQIVNDFQKGDIAEGYSVSREKKESFPLTVTSAQKNPTAFYLCASSWAGNQPQHFGDGTRLSIL.

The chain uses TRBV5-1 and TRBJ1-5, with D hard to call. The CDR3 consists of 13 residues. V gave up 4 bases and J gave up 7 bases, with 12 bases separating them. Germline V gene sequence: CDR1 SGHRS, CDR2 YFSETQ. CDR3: CASSGEPGQPQHF. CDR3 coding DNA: TGCGCCAGCAGCGGCGAACCTGGGCAGCCCCAGCATTTT.